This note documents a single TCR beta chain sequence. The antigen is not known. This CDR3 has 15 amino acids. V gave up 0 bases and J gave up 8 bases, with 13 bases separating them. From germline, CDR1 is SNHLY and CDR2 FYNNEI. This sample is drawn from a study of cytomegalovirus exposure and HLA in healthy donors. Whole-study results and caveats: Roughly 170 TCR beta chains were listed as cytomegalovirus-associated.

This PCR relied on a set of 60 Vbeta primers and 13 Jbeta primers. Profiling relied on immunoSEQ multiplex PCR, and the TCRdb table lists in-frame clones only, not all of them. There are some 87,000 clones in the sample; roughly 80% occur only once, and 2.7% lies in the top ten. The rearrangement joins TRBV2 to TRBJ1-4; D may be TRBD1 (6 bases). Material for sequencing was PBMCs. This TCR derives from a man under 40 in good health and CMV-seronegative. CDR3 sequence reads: CASSEAQGRREKLFF. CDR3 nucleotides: TGTGCCAGCAGTGAAGCGCAGGGGCGTCGGGAAAAACTGTTTTTT.